This T cell receptor beta chain was captured by sequencing in a study of shared clonotypes between healthy human individuals. Broader study findings: A few donors had about 5% of their naive CD4 clonotypes in common.

Original methodology: From ImmunoSEQ came sequences covering only the junction and carrying no quality scores, so filtering differed. Data came from immunoSEQ multiplex PCR; TCRdb stores just in-frame clones and leaves some out. D and trimming come from the DNA, and the V and J calls and clone size come from that table. The data contain about 710,000 clones, roughly 73% of them singletons. The CDR3 spans 15 residues. The V end was cut by 0 bases, the J end by 8 bases, with 13 bases between. The V gene's germline CDR1 is SNHLY and CDR2 FYNNEI. Comments on this clone: Its antigen is undetermined.

Investigators divided CD4+ cells into CD45RA+ naive and CD45RA-negative memory subsets. The TCR originated in a woman between 25 and 40 years old in good health. The sample was memory CD4+ T cells sorted from blood. The subset is: CD45RA-negative fraction. The chain uses TRBV2 and TRBJ2-2, with a weak D call TRBD1 (5 bases). The CDR3 DNA reads TGTGCCAGCAGTGAAGCGCTGCAGGGTCGAGGGGAGCTGTTTTTT. As protein: CASSEALQGRGELFF.